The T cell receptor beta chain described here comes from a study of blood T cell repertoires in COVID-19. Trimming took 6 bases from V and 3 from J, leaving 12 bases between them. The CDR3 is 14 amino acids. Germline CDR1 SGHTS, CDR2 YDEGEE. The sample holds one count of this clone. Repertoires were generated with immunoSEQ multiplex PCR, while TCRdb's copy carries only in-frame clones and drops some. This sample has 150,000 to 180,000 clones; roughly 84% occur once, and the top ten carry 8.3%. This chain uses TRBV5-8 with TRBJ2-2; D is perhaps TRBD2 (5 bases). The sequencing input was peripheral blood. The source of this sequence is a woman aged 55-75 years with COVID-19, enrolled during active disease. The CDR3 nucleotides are TGTGCCAGCACCTTCGTGAGGGACACCGGGGAGCTGTTTTTT. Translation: CASTFVRDTGELFF.